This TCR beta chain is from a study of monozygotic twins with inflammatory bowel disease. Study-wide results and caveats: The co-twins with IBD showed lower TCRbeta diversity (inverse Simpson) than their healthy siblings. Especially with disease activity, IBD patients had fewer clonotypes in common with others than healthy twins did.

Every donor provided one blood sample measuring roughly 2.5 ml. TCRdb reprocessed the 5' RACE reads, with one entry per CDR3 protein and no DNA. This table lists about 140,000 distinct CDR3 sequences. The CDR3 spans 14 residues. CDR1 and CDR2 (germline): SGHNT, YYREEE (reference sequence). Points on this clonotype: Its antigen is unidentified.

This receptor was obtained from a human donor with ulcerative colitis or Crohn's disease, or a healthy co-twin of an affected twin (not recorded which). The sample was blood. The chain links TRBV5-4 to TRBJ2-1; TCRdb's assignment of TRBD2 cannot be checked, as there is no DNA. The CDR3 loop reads CASSQRDHYNEQFF.